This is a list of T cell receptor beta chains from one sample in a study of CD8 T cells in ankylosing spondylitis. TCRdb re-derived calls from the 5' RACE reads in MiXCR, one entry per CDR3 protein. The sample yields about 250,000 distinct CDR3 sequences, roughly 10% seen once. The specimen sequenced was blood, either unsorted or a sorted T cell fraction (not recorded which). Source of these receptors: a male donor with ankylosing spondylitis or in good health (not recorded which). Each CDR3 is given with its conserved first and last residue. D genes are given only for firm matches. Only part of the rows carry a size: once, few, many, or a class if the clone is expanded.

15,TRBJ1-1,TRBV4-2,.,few,CASSQMTTVNTEAFF,TGTGCCAGCAGCCAGATGACAACGGTGAACACTGAAGCTTTCTTT
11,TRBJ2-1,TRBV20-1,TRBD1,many,CSAPTGDEQFF,TGCAGTGCTCCGACAGGGGATGAGCAGTTCTTC
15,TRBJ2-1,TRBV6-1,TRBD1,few,CASSGDRGAMDEQFF,TGTGCCAGCAGTGGCGACAGGGGGGCTATGGATGAGCAGTTCTTC
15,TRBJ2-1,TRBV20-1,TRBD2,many,CSARVPGGTSSEQFF,TGCAGTGCTAGAGTTCCGGGGGGGACAAGCTCTGAGCAGTTCTTC
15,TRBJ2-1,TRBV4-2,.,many,CASSQEGDPYNEQFF,TGTGCCAGCAGCCAAGAAGGAGACCCCTACAATGAGCAGTTCTTC
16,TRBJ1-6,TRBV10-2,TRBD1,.,CASSEPPQGSHSPLHF,TGCGCCAGCAGTGAGCCACCACAGGGGAGCCATTCACCCCTCCACTTT
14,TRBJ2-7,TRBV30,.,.,CAWSVITGSYEQYF,TGTGCCTGGAGTGTAATCACAGGCTCCTACGAGCAGTACTTC
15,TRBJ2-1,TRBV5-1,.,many,CASSPNRGLREEQFF,TGCGCCAGCAGCCCGAACCGCGGACTGAGAGAAGAGCAGTTCTTC
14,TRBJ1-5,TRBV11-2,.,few,CASSVGTRNQPQHF,TGTGCCAGCAGCGTCGGGACGCGAAATCAGCCCCAGCATTTT
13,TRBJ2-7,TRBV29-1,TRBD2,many,CSAGLAGTYEQYF,TGCAGCGCCGGACTAGCGGGGACCTACGAGCAGTACTTC
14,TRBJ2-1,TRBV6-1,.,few,CASRPPGTRNEQFF,TGTGCCAGCCGCCCCCCGGGCACGAGGAATGAGCAGTTCTTC
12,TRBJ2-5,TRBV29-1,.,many,CSAEKVSETQYF,TGCAGCGCGGAAAAGGTGTCAGAGACCCAGTACTTC
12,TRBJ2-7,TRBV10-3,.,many,CAISGGDYEQYF,TGTGCCATCAGTGGCGGGGATTACGAGCAGTACTTC
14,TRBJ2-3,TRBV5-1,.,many,CASRVVQGEDTQYF,TGCGCCAGCAGAGTGGTGCAGGGCGAAGATACGCAGTATTTT
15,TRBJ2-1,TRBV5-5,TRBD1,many,CASSPVGTGYNEQFF,TGTGCCAGCAGTCCGGTCGGGACAGGGTACAATGAGCAGTTCTTC
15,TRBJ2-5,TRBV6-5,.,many,CASSWRLGAEETQYF,TGTGCCAGCAGTTGGCGATTGGGGGCGGAGGAGACCCAGTACTTC
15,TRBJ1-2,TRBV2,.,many,CASTKRDFSNGGYTF,TGTGCCAGCACTAAAAGGGACTTCTCCAATGGTGGCTACACCTTC
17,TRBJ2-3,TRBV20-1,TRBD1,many,CSAQSPRTGAETDTQYF,TGCAGTGCCCAGAGTCCCCGCACAGGGGCGGAGACAGATACGCAGTATTTT
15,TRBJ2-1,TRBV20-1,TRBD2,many,CSARDGLAVYNEQFF,TGCAGTGCTAGAGATGGGCTAGCGGTGTACAATGAGCAGTTCTTC
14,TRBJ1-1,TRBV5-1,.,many,CASSYSSTNTEAFF,TGCGCCAGCAGCTACAGCAGCACGAACACTGAAGCTTTCTTT
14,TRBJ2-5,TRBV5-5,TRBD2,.,CASSLASGRETQYF,TGTGCCAGCAGCTTGGCTAGCGGGCGAGAGACCCAGTACTTC
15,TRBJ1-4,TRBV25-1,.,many,CASPDRGRVNEKLFF,TGTGCCAGCCCGGACCGAGGGAGGGTAAATGAAAAACTGTTTTTT
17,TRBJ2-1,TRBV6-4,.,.,CASRTSNRGMVYNEQFF,TGTGCCAGCAGGACCTCGAACCGCGGGATGGTCTACAATGAGCAGTTCTTC
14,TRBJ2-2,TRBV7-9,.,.,CASSPGRHSGELFF,TGTGCCAGCAGCCCCGGGCGACACTCCGGGGAGCTGTTTTTT
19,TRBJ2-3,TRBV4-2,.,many,CASSQDWARNRESTDTQYF,TGTGCCAGCAGCCAAGATTGGGCCCGTAACAGGGAAAGTACAGATACGCAGTATTTT
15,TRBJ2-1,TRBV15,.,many,CATSRTPSGHNEQFF,TGTGCCACCAGCAGAACTCCTTCAGGGCACAATGAGCAGTTCTTC
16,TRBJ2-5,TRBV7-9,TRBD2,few,CASSLWTSGSQETQYF,TGTGCCAGCAGCCTGTGGACTAGCGGGTCCCAAGAGACCCAGTACTTC
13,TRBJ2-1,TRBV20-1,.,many,CSARGSALDEQFF,TGCAGTGCTAGAGGATCGGCCCTGGATGAGCAGTTCTTC
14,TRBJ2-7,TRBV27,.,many,CASSLSGQHYEQYF,TGTGCCAGCAGTTTATCCGGACAGCATTACGAGCAGTACTTC
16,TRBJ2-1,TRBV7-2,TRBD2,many,CASSPPGLAAYNEQFF,TGTGCCAGCAGCCCTCCGGGACTAGCGGCCTACAATGAGCAGTTCTTC
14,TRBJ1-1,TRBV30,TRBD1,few,CAWSPTGGTFEAFF,TGTGCCTGGAGTCCGACAGGGGGGACCTTTGAAGCTTTCTTT
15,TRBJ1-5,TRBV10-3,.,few,CAISEEGGSNQPQHF,TGTGCCATCAGCGAGGAGGGGGGCTCAAATCAGCCCCAGCATTTT
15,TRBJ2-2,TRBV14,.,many,CASSQVLSAGQELFF,TGTGCCAGCAGCCAAGTGCTCAGCGCCGGACAGGAGCTGTTTTTT
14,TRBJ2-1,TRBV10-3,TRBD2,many,CAIQGSGRVNEQFF,TGTGCCATCCAGGGTAGCGGGAGGGTAAATGAGCAGTTCTTC
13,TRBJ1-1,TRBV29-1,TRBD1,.,CSVGGQMNTEAFF,TGCAGCGTTGGGGGACAGATGAACACTGAAGCTTTCTTT
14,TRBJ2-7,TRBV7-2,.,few,CASSLVLRAYEQYF,TGTGCCAGCAGCTTGGTTCTTAGAGCCTACGAGCAGTACTTC
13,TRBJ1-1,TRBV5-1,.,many,CASSLELDTEAFF,TGCGCCAGCAGCTTGGAACTGGACACTGAAGCTTTCTTT
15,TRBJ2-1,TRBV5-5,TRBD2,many,CASSLSSGIPEEQFF,TGTGCCAGCAGCTTGTCTAGCGGGATACCGGAAGAGCAGTTCTTC
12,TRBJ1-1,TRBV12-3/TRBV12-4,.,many,CASSLMNTEAFF,TGTGCCAGCAGTTTAATGAACACTGAAGCTTTCTTT
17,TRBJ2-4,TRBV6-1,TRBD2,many,CASSRLGGDLAKNIQYF,TGTGCCAGCAGCCGACTTGGGGGGGATCTAGCCAAAAACATTCAGTACTTC
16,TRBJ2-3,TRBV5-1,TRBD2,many,CASSGGTSGFTDTQYF,TGCGCCAGCAGCGGCGGGACTAGCGGTTTCACAGATACGCAGTATTTT
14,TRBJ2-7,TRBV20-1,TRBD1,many,CSARGAGGHHEQYF,TGCAGTGCTAGAGGTGCAGGGGGCCACCACGAGCAGTACTTC